This passage covers 18 T cell receptor beta chains from one sample sequenced in a study of cytomegalovirus exposure and HLA in healthy donors. 13 Jbeta primers and 60 Vbeta primers were used for the PCR. TCRdb keeps only in-frame clones here, not all; method: immunoSEQ multiplex PCR. The table lists 160,000 or so clones, 77% of them singletons. What was sequenced was PBMCs. The source of these receptors is a woman aged 25 to 39 in good health and CMV-seronegative.

CDR3 residues: CASSFYTGQETQYF. CDR3 bases: TGCGCCAGCAGCTTTTATACAGGGCAAGAGACCCAGTACTTC. The rearrangement uses TRBV5-1 and TRBJ2-5; possibly TRBD1 for D (6 bases). Germline CDR1 SGHRS, CDR2 YFSETQ. Deletions cut 2 bases from V and 2 bases from J, with 10 bases between. The CDR3 spans 14 residues. Looking up the rest from reference TRBV5-1 and TRBJ2-5 gives the full variable domain: KAGVTQTPRYLIKTRGQQVTLSCSPISGHRSVSWYQQTPGQGLQFLFEYFSETQRNKGNFPGRFSGRQFSNSRSEMNVSTLELGDSALYLCASSFYTGQETQYFGPGTRLLVL.

This clone was observed a few times. The chain has TRBV6-1 and TRBJ2-4; no clear D gene. Germline CDR1 and CDR2: MNHNS and SASEGT. V lost 4 bases to trimming and J lost 6 bases, with 7 bases between them. The length of the CDR3 is 12 residues. The CDR3 protein is CASSGWANIQYF. The DNA for the CDR3 is TGTGCCAGCAGTGGGTGGGCAAACATTCAGTACTTC.

The chain links TRBV2 to TRBJ2-3, with 8 bases fitting TRBD1. The CDR3 is made up of 16 amino acids. CDR1 is SNHLY, CDR2 FYNNEI, per germline. The V gene end was trimmed by 8 bases and the J gene end by 0 bases; junction bases not matched to a gene: 10. CDR3 bases: TGTGCCAGCGAAAGTGGACAGGGCGCGAGCACAGATACGCAGTATTTT. Translation gives CASESGQGASTDTQYF.

The chain has TRBV6-4 and TRBJ2-1; weak D call: TRBD2 (6 bases). Trimming pared 8 bases from V and 5 bases from J, leaving 19 bases between. Germline CDR1 and CDR2: MRHNA and SNTAGT. CDR3 size: 15 residues. Here the CDR3 DNA reads TGTGCCAGCTCCCGGAATGGGGGGACCAACAATGAGCAGTTCTTC. It codes for CASSRNGGTNNEQFF.

This clone showed up just once. The chain carries TRBV6-5 and TRBJ2-7; maybe TRBD2 (6 bases). Germline assignment: CDR1 MNHEY and CDR2 SVGAGI. Trimming removed 7 bases from V and 7 bases from J, with 20 bases in between. This CDR3 has 14 amino acids. This chain's CDR3 is CASNPRDSQREQYF. The CDR3 DNA reads TGTGCCAGCAACCCTAGGGACTCTCAGAGGGAGCAGTACTTC.

Only one count was recorded for this clone. The chain uses TRBV2 and TRBJ2-1; 13 bases match TRBD2. The V and J ends lost 6 bases and 3 bases, in that order; junction bases with no gene match: 5. The germline CDR1 and CDR2 sequences are SNHLY and FYNNEI. The CDR3 has 16 residues. The CDR3 reads CASSMTSGGNYNEQFF. In DNA, the CDR3 is TGTGCCAGCAGCATGACTAGCGGGGGGAACTACAATGAGCAGTTCTTC.

The chain is built from TRBV29-1 and TRBJ1-2; the match to TRBD1 covers 7 bases. V shed 1 base, J shed 8 bases, and the junction held 7 bases outside the gene matches. The CDR3 totals 13 residues. Germline V gene data show CDR1 as SQVTM and CDR2 as ANQGSEA. The CDR3 region has the DNA TGCAGCGTTGAAGCCAGACAGGGCGACGGCTACACCTTC. This sequence encodes CSVEARQGDGYTF.

The V call is TRBV30, the J call TRBJ2-7; D perhaps matches TRBD1 (6 bases). The V gene's germline CDR1 is GTSNPN and CDR2 SVGIG (reference sequence). This CDR3 spans 16 amino acids. V was clipped by 0 bases and J by 0 bases, with 15 bases between them. In DNA, the CDR3 is TGTGCCTGGAGTGTACCCGGCAGGGGCAACTCCTACGAGCAGTACTTC. The encoded protein is CAWSVPGRGNSYEQYF.

The chain links TRBV2 to TRBJ2-4; 8 bases map to TRBD2. Germline CDR1 reads SNHLY; CDR2 reads FYNNEI. The junction had 10 bases not matched to a gene; V was cut back by 5 bases and J by 10 bases. This CDR3 comprises 14 residues. CDR3 protein: CASSPTTSVSIQYF. The CDR3 DNA reads as TGTGCCAGCAGTCCTACGACTAGCGTTTCTATTCAGTACTTC.

The CDR3: CASSPSTGMRAKNIQYF. DNA of the CDR3: TGCGCCAGCAGCCCCTCGACAGGAATGAGGGCCAAAAACATTCAGTACTTC. The chain recombines TRBV4-1 with TRBJ2-4, with D tentatively TRBD1 (6 bases). CDR3 size: 17 residues. Germline CDR1 is MGHRA and CDR2 is YSYEKL. The V gene lost 4 bases and the J gene lost 1 base, with 17 bases spanning the gap.

This clone showed up just once. The CDR3 DNA reads TGTGCCAGCAGCTTGCAGGAGAACACTGAAGCTTTCTTT. Translation gives CASSLQENTEAFF. The chain has TRBV7-9 and TRBJ1-1; D remains unclear. Germline V gene data show CDR1 as SEHNR and CDR2 as FQNEAQ (reference sequence). The germline V and J ends were trimmed by 3 bases and 1 base, with 6 bases remaining between them. The CDR3 runs to 13 residues.

This clone was counted a single time. The chain uses TRBV10-2 and TRBJ2-3; 11 positions agree with TRBD2. Unmatched junction bases numbered 6, after V lost 7 bases and J lost 0 bases. The CDR3 is 16 residues long. Germline CDR1 and CDR2: WSHSY and SAAADI. CDR3 residues: CASTTPSGGSTDTQYF. The CDR3 DNA is TGCGCCAGCACCACGCCTAGCGGGGGGAGCACAGATACGCAGTATTTT.

The count of this clone is one. As DNA, the CDR3 is TGTGCCAGCAGCGTAGACGCCGGGACAGTGAACACTGAAGCTTTCTTT. Translated: CASSVDAGTVNTEAFF. The genes are TRBV9 and TRBJ1-1, with TRBD1 identical over 7 bases. Germline V gives CDR1 SGDLS, CDR2 YYNGEE. The CDR3 length is 16 residues. The J segment lost 0 bases and the V segment lost 0 bases, leaving 5 bases of the junction unmatched.

In its sample, this clone was seen a few times. This chain uses TRBV5-4 with TRBJ2-3; 10 bases match TRBD2. The CDR3 has 15 amino acids. Germline-derived CDR1 and CDR2 are SGHNT and YYREEE (reference sequence). The V and J ends lost 4 bases and 4 bases, in that order; junction bases with no gene match: 6. The CDR3 region has the DNA TGTGCCAGCAGCCCAAGTCTAGCGGGGGCAGATACGCAGTATTTT. Protein sequence: CASSPSLAGADTQYF.

This rearrangement joins TRBV4-1 to TRBJ2-3, with a weak D call TRBD2 (5 bases). Germline-derived CDR1 and CDR2 are MGHRA and YSYEKL. This CDR3 is 12 amino acids long. V gave up 10 bases and J gave up 2 bases, with 10 bases separating them. The CDR3 DNA reads as TGCGCCACCCGAGGGTCCACAGATACGCAGTATTTT. It is translated as CATRGSTDTQYF.

The genes are TRBV27 and TRBJ2-7; possible D gene TRBD2, 7 bases. The CDR3 sequence is 15 residues long. V lost 5 bases and J 5 bases, leaving 19 bases between the germline ends. Germline-derived CDR1 and CDR2 are MNHEY and SMNVEV (reference sequence). CDR3 coding DNA: TGTGCCAGCAGTAGGGGTGGGGGGGCCGGGAACGAGCAGTACTTC. This translates into CASSRGGGAGNEQYF.

CDR3 region: CASSRDPGQGSPDTQYF. The CDR3 bases are TGCGCCAGCAGCCGAGATCCGGGACAGGGAAGCCCAGATACGCAGTATTTT. The V and J genes are TRBV4-1 and TRBJ2-3; 9 bases map to TRBD1. The germline CDR1 and CDR2 sequences are MGHRA and YSYEKL. CDR3 size: 17 residues. Trimming removed 4 bases from V and 4 bases from J; junction bases left unmatched: 12.

CDR3 DNA: TGTGCCAGCTCACCAGCATCAGGGGATTTTGGCACCGGGGAGCTGTTTTTT. Residues: CASSPASGDFGTGELFF. This sequence joins TRBV18 and TRBJ2-2; weak D call: TRBD1 (6 bases). Germline CDR1 and CDR2: KGHSH and LQKENI. The CDR3 contains 17 residues. V was shortened by 2 bases and J by 4 bases, with 17 bases between the two germline ends.